The 23 T cell receptor beta chains below were found in one sample sequenced in a study of PD-1 blockade in classical Hodgkin lymphoma (TCRdb year 2020). The receptor library was made with the immunoSEQ multiplex PCR assay. TCRdb mirrors the immuneACCESS table, restricted to in-frame sequences. Some clones are absent from its copies; in checked studies, under half trace to an unresolved V gene, and the reason for the others is unknown. This sample lists tens of thousands of clones; 80% were detected once. The ten largest clones add up to roughly 15% of the sample. The time point label for this specimen denotes: cycle 2 day 1 (C2D1) of nivolumab. Every trial patient had relapsed after autologous stem cell transplantation, and cohorts A, B and C differed in prior brentuximab vedotin exposure. The starting material was peripheral blood mononuclear cells (PBMCs), obtained before the second cycle of nivolumab. These receptors all stem from a human donor with classical Hodgkin lymphoma.

The chain employs TRBV7-5 and TRBJ1-4. TRBV7-5 constitutes a pseudogene. The CDR3 loop spans 19 amino acids. This CDR3 reads CASSLARGFSVTINEKLFF. CDR3 sequence (DNA): TGTGCCAGCAGCTTAGCGCGGGGTTTTTCCGTAACAATCAATGAAAAACTGTTTTTT.

The V and J genes are TRBV10-3 and TRBJ1-2; a possible D gene is TRBD1 (6 bases). V dropped 4 bases and J dropped 7 bases, with 16 bases sitting between them. From germline, CDR1 is ENHRY and CDR2 SYGVKD. The CDR3 is 14 amino acids. For the CDR3, the DNA is TGTGCCATCAGTGCACGAGACAGGAGGGGTGGCTACACCTTC. Protein product: CAISARDRRGGYTF.

The V gene is TRBV27, the J gene TRBJ2-5; TRBD1 or TRBD2 may be the D gene (5 bases each). The CDR3 covers 13 residues. The V end lost 6 bases, the J end lost 5 bases, and 13 bases lay between the germline ends. Germline assignment: CDR1 MNHEY and CDR2 SMNVEV (reference sequence). CDR3 amino acids: CASRTVGGETQYF. CDR3 nucleotides: TGTGCCAGCAGGACAGTGGGCGGGGAGACCCAGTACTTC.

The chain recombines TRBV5-6 with TRBJ2-6; a weak D match, TRBD1 (5 bases). The V end was cut by 0 bases, the J end by 3 bases, with 7 bases between. Germline loops: CDR1 SGHDT, CDR2 YYEEEE. This CDR3 has 15 amino acids. This CDR3 reads CASSLVGVGANVLTF. The CDR3 DNA reads TGTGCCAGCAGCTTGGTAGGGGTTGGGGCCAACGTCCTGACTTTC.

The genes are TRBV7-2 and TRBJ1-3; TRBD1 matches at 12 bases. The CDR3 contains 17 residues. Trimming cost V 5 bases and J 2 bases; bases outside gene matches: 7. Germline CDR1 reads SGHTA; CDR2 reads FQGNSA. CDR3 protein: CASSATGTGGPGNTIYF. CDR3 sequence (DNA): TGTGCCAGCAGCGCGACCGGGACAGGGGGCCCTGGAAACACCATATATTTT. Filled out from reference TRBV7-2 and TRBJ1-3, the complete variable domain reads GAGVSQSPSNKVTEKGKDVELRCDPISGHTALYWYRQSLGQGLEFLIYFQGNSAPDKSGLPSDRFSAERTGGSVSTLTIQRTQQEDSAVYLCASSATGTGGPGNTIYFGEGSWLTVV.

The V gene is TRBV5-1, the J gene TRBJ2-3; TRBD2 aligns across 8 bases. The junction had 7 bases not matched to a gene; V was cut back by 4 bases and J by 6 bases. Germline CDR1 SGHRS, CDR2 YFSETQ. This CDR3 spans 14 amino acids. The DNA of the CDR3 is TGCGCCAGCAGCGACGGGGGGGCCCCGGATACGCAGTATTTT. It is translated as CASSDGGAPDTQYF.

V and J are TRBV6-5 and TRBJ2-7; 7 bases align to TRBD2. With 7 bases clipped from V and 2 bases from J, the junction kept 5 bases outside the gene matches. From germline, CDR1 is MNHEY and CDR2 SVGAGI. CDR3 length: 13 amino acids. CDR3 bases: TGTGCCAGCATCGCGACTAGCACCTACGAGCAGTACTTC. Translating gives CASIATSTYEQYF.

The chain carries TRBV9 and TRBJ1-1; 12 nucleotides line up with TRBD1. V shed 3 bases, J shed 3 bases, and the junction held 6 bases outside the gene matches. Germline V lookup: CDR1 SGDLS, CDR2 YYNGEE. The CDR3 has 16 residues. CDR3 nucleotides: TGTGCCAGCAGCGCCGGGACAGGGGGCGTGTACACTGAAGCTTTCTTT. Its protein is CASSAGTGGVYTEAFF.

As to this clone: No conserved phenylalanine or tryptophan ends this CDR3, so it is likely a read error. The chain recombines TRBV6-1 with TRBJ1-2, with 9 bases that match TRBD1. The V segment lost 4 bases and the J segment 5 bases; nucleotides outside the gene matches: 8. There are 15 residues in the CDR3. In germline, CDR1 is MNHNS, CDR2 SASEGT. CDR3 DNA: TGTGCCAGCAGTGTCCAACCCGGGACAGGGTATGGCTACACCCTC. Its translation: CASSVQPGTGYGYTL.

This chain connects TRBV5-1 to TRBJ2-1, with D tentatively TRBD1 or TRBD2 (5 bases each). CDR3 length equals 14 residues. Trimming shortened V by 7 bases and J by 2 bases, and 13 bases separated the two germline ends. Per the germline V gene, CDR1 is SGHRS and CDR2 is YFSETQ. CDR3 sequence reads: CASDQEGPYNEQFF. The CDR3 region has the DNA TGCGCCAGCGACCAAGAGGGACCCTACAATGAGCAGTTCTTC. Full variable domain (missing parts from reference TRBV5-1 and TRBJ2-1): KAGVTQTPRYLIKTRGQQVTLSCSPISGHRSVSWYQQTPGQGLQFLFEYFSETQRNKGNFPGRFSGRQFSNSRSEMNVSTLELGDSALYLCASDQEGPYNEQFFGPGTRLTVL.

The chain employs TRBV19 and TRBJ2-5, with D possibly TRBD1 on 6 matching bases. The germline V and J ends were trimmed by 5 bases and 3 bases, with 13 bases remaining between them. The CDR3 consists of 14 residues. Germline V gene data show CDR1 as LNHDA and CDR2 as SQIVND (reference sequence). CDR3 sequence: CASSLTGWKETQYF. In nucleotides, the CDR3 is TGTGCCAGTAGTTTAACAGGGTGGAAAGAGACCCAGTACTTC.

The gene calls are TRBV28 and TRBJ1-5; maybe TRBD1 (6 bases). V was cut by 4 bases and J by 1 base, with 17 bases left in between. There are 17 residues in the CDR3. CDR1 and CDR2 from the germline V gene are MDHEN and SYDVKM. CDR3 bases: TGTGCCAGCAGTTGGACAGCGGGTGAGGTCAGCAATCAGCCCCAGCATTTT. As protein: CASSWTAGEVSNQPQHF.

The V call is TRBV9, the J call TRBJ2-7; 7 positions agree with TRBD1. Germline assignment: CDR1 SGDLS and CDR2 YYNGEE. CDR3 size: 17 residues. J was trimmed by 0 bases and V by 4 bases; bases with no gene match: 13. CDR3 bases: TGTGCCAGCAGCCGGGACAGCCTCCTTACGGGCTCCTACGAGCAGTACTTC. This sequence encodes CASSRDSLLTGSYEQYF. The full variable domain, completed using reference TRBV9 and TRBJ2-7, is DSGVTQTPKHLITATGQRVTLRCSPRSGDLSVYWYQQSLDQGLQFLIQYYNGEERAKGNILERFSAQQFPDLHSELNLSSLELGDSALYFCASSRDSLLTGSYEQYFGPGTRLTVT.

In its sample, this clone was seen a few times. The chain carries TRBV7-2 and TRBJ1-5; D unresolved. From germline, CDR1 is SGHTA and CDR2 FQGNSA. Deletions cut 4 bases from V and 6 bases from J, with 16 bases between. CDR3 size: 15 residues. CDR3: CASSSTGVAGQPQHF. The CDR3 coding sequence is TGTGCCAGCAGCTCGACTGGGGTTGCCGGTCAGCCCCAGCATTTT.

This clone has just one count. The chain combines TRBV11-2 with TRBJ2-2; possible D gene TRBD2, 5 bases. Germline-derived CDR1 and CDR2 are SGHAT and FQNNGV. The CDR3 consists of 15 residues. V dropped 8 bases and J dropped 3 bases, with 16 bases sitting between them. CDR3 nucleotides: TGTGCCAGCCACCAGAGGGCAGGATACACCGGGGAGCTGTTTTTT. This gives the protein CASHQRAGYTGELFF.

The chain has TRBV25-1 and TRBJ2-7; a possible D gene is TRBD2 (6 bases). Germline V gene lookup returns CDR1 MGHDK and CDR2 SYGVNS. This CDR3 contains 13 residues. V was clipped by 9 bases and J by 0 bases, with 12 bases between them. This chain's CDR3 is CARGQDYSYEQYV. The CDR3 bases are TGTGCCAGAGGGCAGGACTACTCCTACGAGCAGTACGTC.

This sequence joins TRBV11-2 and TRBJ2-7; 11 nucleotides match TRBD1. After removal of 4 bases from V and 4 bases from J, the junction contained 6 bases not matched to a gene. The germline gives CDR1 SGHAT, CDR2 FQNNGV. This CDR3 has 15 amino acids. CDR3 loop: CASSSQGTGGYEQYV. The CDR3 nucleotides are TGTGCCAGCAGCTCACAAGGGACAGGGGGGTACGAGCAGTACGTC.

CDR3 protein: CASSTPSRAPDGDEQFF. CDR3 in DNA: TGCGCCAGCAGCACACCCTCCCGGGCCCCCGATGGCGATGAGCAGTTCTTC. The rearrangement uses TRBV4-1 and TRBJ2-1, with D unresolved. The CDR3 extends over 17 amino acids. The V and J ends lost 5 bases and 8 bases respectively, with 25 bases between them. The germline V gene encodes CDR1 MGHRA and CDR2 YSYEKL.

The chain couples TRBV19 to TRBJ2-7; D might be TRBD1 (6 bases). Germline V gene sequence: CDR1 LNHDA, CDR2 SQIVND (reference sequence). Trimming stripped 5 bases from V and 7 bases from J, with 15 bases between. The CDR3 is made up of 13 amino acids. The CDR3: CASSVQGPREQYV. The CDR3 bases are TGTGCCAGTAGTGTGCAGGGGCCGCGAGAGCAGTACGTC.

This clone was seen a few times. The chain uses TRBV11-2 and TRBJ2-1; 12 positions agree with TRBD2. This CDR3 spans 19 amino acids. After removal of 3 bases from V and 8 bases from J, the junction contained 17 bases not matched to a gene. The germline V gene encodes CDR1 SGHAT and CDR2 FQNNGV. The CDR3, as DNA: TGTGCCAGCAGCTTTGAGGGCCGGAGGGCTAGCGGGGGGGAGGATGAGCAGTTCTTC. Encoded protein: CASSFEGRRASGGEDEQFF.

V usage is TRBV2 and J usage is TRBJ2-7, with TRBD2 as a possible D gene (5 bases). V dropped 7 bases and J dropped 5 bases, with 15 bases sitting between them. Germline CDR1 and CDR2: SNHLY and FYNNEI. CDR3 length: 13 amino acids. CDR3 in DNA: TGTGCCAGCACTTACTCCGGGAATCACGAGCAGTACGTC. It is translated as CASTYSGNHEQYV.

The chain is built from TRBV28 and TRBJ2-3; D gene uncertain. Germline CDR1 MDHEN, CDR2 SYDVKM. The CDR3 has 15 residues. The germline V and J ends were trimmed by 0 bases and 4 bases, with 11 bases remaining between them. DNA for the CDR3: TGTGCCAGCAGTTTATGGCGCGATGGATCAGATACGCAGTATTTT. Its protein is CASSLWRDGSDTQYF.

The rearrangement links TRBV6-5 to TRBJ2-1; 9 bases line up with TRBD1. Germline V lookup: CDR1 MNHEY, CDR2 SVGAGI. The trim removed 6 bases at V and 15 bases at J, leaving 9 bases unmatched. CDR3 length: 12 residues. CDR3 sequence (DNA): TGTGCCAGCAGCAAAGGGACAGGGTTCGTGTTCTTC. This encodes CASSKGTGFVFF.